This TCR beta chain came from a study of OX40 agonist ivuxolimab in advanced cancers. Across the study: A mean age of approximately 60 years, range roughly 23 to 85, was recorded, and roughly 80% were male. Partial responses were achieved by three patients, one with hepatocellular carcinoma and two with cutaneous melanoma.

V was cut by 5 bases and J by 3 bases, with 13 bases left in between. The germline V gene has CDR1 LGHNA and CDR2 YNFKEQ. The CDR3 length is 15 residues. TCRdb's copy holds only in-frame clones and misses some; the assay was immunoSEQ multiplex PCR. Of tens of thousands of clones listed, 75% to 90% are singletons. The rearrangement uses TRBV4-2 and TRBJ1-4, with TRBD1 as a possible D gene (6 bases). The sample in question was CD4+ or CD8+ T cells sorted from blood, obtained in a trial of the OX40 agonist ivuxolimab. The TCR originated in an adult with an advanced solid tumor such as melanoma, head and neck, liver or kidney cancer. The chain's CDR3 is CASSLVTGPNEKLFF. CDR3 nucleotides: TGTGCCAGCAGCTTAGTGACAGGCCCTAATGAAAAACTGTTTTTT.